Listed below are T cell receptor beta chains from one sample, sequenced in a study of CD8+CD57+ T cells in acquired aplastic anemia. Each CDR3 protein gets one entry after TCRdb re-called the reads with MiXCR. The top ten hold 2% to 3% of the sample, which has under 150,000 distinct CDR3 sequences, about 40% seen once. Material for sequencing was sorted CD4+, CD8+, or CD8+CD57+ T cells (not recorded which) from PBMCs. The receptor set was obtained from a human donor with aplastic anemia. Each CDR3 is given with its conserved first and last residue. A D gene is named only where the DNA matches it firmly. The listing skips clone size in some rows; elsewhere it reads once, few, many or a size class.

>TRBJ2-7|TRBD2|.|TRBV6-2/TRBV6-3
CASSYSGPNSGFDYVQYF
TGTGCCAGCAGTTACTCGGGGCCTAATAGCGGGTTTGACTACGTGCAGTACTTC
>TRBJ1-2|.|few|TRBV5-1
CASSLVQGSYGYTF
TGCGCCAGCAGCTTGGTCCAAGGTAGCTATGGCTACACCTTC
>TRBJ1-4|.|many|TRBV2
CASSAADWGEKLFF
TGTGCCAGCAGTGCGGCGGACTGGGGAGAAAAACTGTTTTTT
>TRBJ2-6|.|.|TRBV10-2
CATDRQAGANVLTF
TGCGCCACGGACCGACAGGCTGGGGCCAACGTCCTGACTTTC
>TRBJ1-1|.|few|TRBV6-5
CASSYGKITFF
TGTGCCAGCAGTTACGGGAAGATAACTTTCTTT
>TRBJ2-5|.|.|TRBV7-2
CASSLAPGQETQYF
TGTGCCAGCAGCTTAGCGCCCGGACAAGAGACCCAGTACTTC
>TRBJ2-1|.|many|TRBV2
CASSTSGAYNEQFF
.
>TRBJ1-2|.|many|TRBV6-5
CASSYGTKDGYTF
TGTGCCAGCAGTTATGGGACTAAAGATGGCTACACCTTC
>TRBJ1-1|.|many|TRBV20-1
CSAGEPGVGTEAFF
TGCAGTGCTGGGGAACCAGGGGTGGGCACTGAAGCTTTCTTT
>TRBJ2-7|TRBD1|.|TRBV28
CASSFSGQAGEQYF
TGTGCCAGCAGTTTTTCGGGACAGGCAGGCGAGCAGTACTTC
>TRBJ1-2|.|many|TRBV7-9
CASSPNPGVKGYTF
TGTGCCAGCAGCCCCAATCCCGGGGTAAAAGGCTACACCTTC
>TRBJ1-2|TRBD1|.|TRBV7-2
CASSGRTGDFYGYTF
TGTGCCAGCAGCGGCCGGACAGGGGATTTCTATGGCTACACCTTC
>TRBJ2-5|TRBD1|.|TRBV7-2
CASSSDRGLGETQYF
TGTGCCAGCAGCTCGGACAGGGGGCTGGGGGAGACCCAGTACTTC
>TRBJ1-5|.|few|TRBV28
CASSLRPGYSNQPQHF
TGTGCCAGCAGTTTAAGGCCCGGGTATAGCAATCAGCCCCAGCATTTT
>TRBJ2-5|.|many|TRBV20-1
CSAREWGRETQYF
TGCAGTGCTAGAGAGTGGGGCCGGGAGACCCAGTACTTC
>TRBJ1-1|TRBD1|many|TRBV7-9
CASSRGQLGTEAFF
TGTGCCAGCAGCCGGGGACAGTTAGGGACTGAAGCTTTCTTT
>TRBJ1-6|TRBD1|.|TRBV12-3/TRBV12-4
CATRDSENSPLHF
TGTGCCACCCGGGACAGTGAAAATTCACCCCTCCACTTT
>TRBJ2-1|TRBD1|many|TRBV29-1
CSVEMAGGWNEQFF
TGCAGCGTTGAAATGGCAGGGGGCTGGAATGAGCAGTTCTTC
>TRBJ1-6|.|medium-sized|TRBV2
CASRSSDRQTLHF
TGTGCCAGCAGGAGTTCTGACAGGCAAACCCTCCACTTT
>TRBJ1-1|TRBD1|few|TRBV2
CASSGNRGGKTEAFF
TGTGCCAGCAGTGGAAACAGGGGGGGGAAAACTGAAGCTTTCTTT
>TRBJ1-2|.|.|TRBV24-1
CATSDPVHGDDGYTF
TGTGCCACCAGTGACCCCGTCCACGGTGATGATGGCTACACCTTC
>TRBJ2-3|.|.|TRBV12-3/TRBV12-4
CASSSWGGGTDTQYF
TGTGCCAGCTCCTCTTGGGGCGGGGGCACAGATACGCAGTATTTT
>TRBJ1-3|.|.|TRBV29-1
CSLDISGNTIYF
TGCAGCTTGGACATCTCTGGAAACACCATATATTTT
>TRBJ1-1|.|many|TRBV19
CASSREGYTEAFF
TGTGCCAGTAGTCGAGAGGGTTACACTGAAGCTTTCTTT
>TRBJ1-1|TRBD1|many|TRBV20-1
CSARERGTAMNTEAFF
TGCAGTGCTAGAGAGAGAGGGACAGCGATGAACACTGAAGCTTTCTTT
>TRBJ2-5|.|many|TRBV7-9
CASSLGTLETQYF
TGTGCCAGCAGCTTAGGGACACTAGAGACCCAGTACTTC
>TRBJ1-2|TRBD1|many|TRBV7-2
CASSLMDRGGGYTF
TGTGCCAGCAGCTTGATGGACAGGGGTGGTGGCTACACCTTC
>TRBJ1-2|.|.|TRBV15
CATSRDWTANYGYTF
TGTGCCACCAGCAGAGATTGGACAGCTAACTATGGCTACACCTTC
>TRBJ1-1|.|many|TRBV2
CASRVQSNTEAFF
TGTGCCAGCAGAGTACAGTCGAACACTGAAGCTTTCTTT
>TRBJ1-2|.|.|TRBV7-9
CASSLGAEGYTF
TGTGCCAGCAGCTTAGGGGCAGAAGGCTACACCTTC
>TRBJ1-5|TRBD1|.|TRBV28
CASSLIAGGSQPQHF
TGTGCCAGCAGTTTGATCGCAGGGGGAAGTCAGCCCCAGCATTTT
>TRBJ1-6|.|.|TRBV15
CATSRDRATGYNSPLHF
TGTGCCACCAGCAGAGATAGGGCGACGGGCTATAATTCACCCCTCCACTTT
>TRBJ1-3|.|many|TRBV19
CASKPGNSGNTIYF
TGTGCCAGTAAACCAGGCAACTCTGGAAACACCATATATTTT
>TRBJ1-2|.|.|TRBV12-3/TRBV12-4
CASSLSGDYGYTF
TGTGCCAGCAGTTTAAGCGGGGACTATGGCTACACCTTC
>TRBJ2-5|.|many|TRBV20-1
CSARTTIPQETQYF
TGCAGTGCTAGGACAACTATACCGCAAGAGACCCAGTACTTC
>TRBJ2-7|TRBD1|.|TRBV24-1
CATSAGGTGGHGQYF
TGTGCCACCAGTGCCGGAGGGACAGGCGGCCACGGGCAGTACTTC
>TRBJ2-6|.|many|TRBV5-6
CASSLYTSGANVLTF
TGTGCCAGCAGCTTATACACCTCTGGGGCCAACGTCCTGACTTTC
>TRBJ2-3|.|.|TRBV6-4
CASSDSTSTDTQYF
TGTGCCAGCAGTGACTCGACTAGCACAGATACGCAGTATTTT
>TRBJ2-7|TRBD2|.|TRBV7-9
CASSSGIYEQYF
TGTGCCAGCAGCAGCGGGATCTACGAGCAGTACTTC
>TRBJ1-3|.|many|TRBV14
CASKGGDTIYF
TGTGCCAGCAAGGGTGGCGACACCATATATTTT
>TRBJ2-7|TRBD2|few|TRBV11-3
CASSFIAGGTYEQYF
TGTGCCAGCAGCTTCATAGCGGGGGGAACCTACGAGCAGTACTTC
>TRBJ2-3|.|many|TRBV6-1
CASSEPGLGSTQYF
TGTGCCAGCAGTGAGCCGGGCCTAGGGAGTACGCAGTATTTT
>TRBJ1-2|.|many|TRBV20-1
CSATPGGGKYYGYTF
TGCAGTGCCACCCCTGGTGGGGGGAAATACTATGGCTACACCTTC
>TRBJ1-6|.|many|TRBV4-3
CASSHDGTNNSPLHF
TGCGCCAGCAGCCACGACGGGACAAATAATTCACCCCTCCACTTT
>TRBJ2-7|TRBD1|.|TRBV2
CASSWGTGEAYEQYF
TGTGCCAGCAGTTGGGGGACAGGGGAGGCCTACGAGCAGTACTTC
>TRBJ1-3|.|.|TRBV7-2
CASGAEAFFGQGTIYF
.
>TRBJ1-1|.|.|TRBV29-1
CSHSWDGSEAFF
TGCAGCCACTCTTGGGACGGCAGTGAAGCTTTCTTT
>TRBJ1-1|.|many|TRBV7-2
CASSLTALTPEAFF
TGTGCCAGCAGCTTAACGGCCCTAACCCCTGAAGCTTTCTTT
>TRBJ1-4|.|many|TRBV2
CASSPTGATNEKLFF
TGTGCCAGCAGCCCTACAGGCGCAACTAATGAAAAACTGTTTTTT
>TRBJ1-1|TRBD1|.|TRBV5-6
CASSLAGQLNTEAFF
TGTGCCAGCAGTCTTGCGGGACAGCTGAACACTGAAGCTTTCTTT
>TRBJ1-4|.|.|TRBV5-1
CASSRQGSGTNEKLFF
TGCGCCAGCAGCCGCCAGGGGAGCGGGACTAATGAAAAACTGTTTTTT
>TRBJ2-1|.|many|TRBV4-1
CASSPIGRTPRNEQFF
TGCGCCAGCAGCCCCATCGGTCGGACACCGAGGAATGAGCAGTTCTTC
>TRBJ1-6|.|.|TRBV12-3/TRBV12-4
CASSQNLYNSPLHF
TGTGCCAGCAGCCAAAACCTCTATAATTCACCCCTCCACTTT
>TRBJ1-5|TRBD1|.|TRBV12-3/TRBV12-4
CASSPYGTGNQPQHF
TGTGCCAGCAGTCCTTACGGGACAGGGAATCAGCCCCAGCATTTT